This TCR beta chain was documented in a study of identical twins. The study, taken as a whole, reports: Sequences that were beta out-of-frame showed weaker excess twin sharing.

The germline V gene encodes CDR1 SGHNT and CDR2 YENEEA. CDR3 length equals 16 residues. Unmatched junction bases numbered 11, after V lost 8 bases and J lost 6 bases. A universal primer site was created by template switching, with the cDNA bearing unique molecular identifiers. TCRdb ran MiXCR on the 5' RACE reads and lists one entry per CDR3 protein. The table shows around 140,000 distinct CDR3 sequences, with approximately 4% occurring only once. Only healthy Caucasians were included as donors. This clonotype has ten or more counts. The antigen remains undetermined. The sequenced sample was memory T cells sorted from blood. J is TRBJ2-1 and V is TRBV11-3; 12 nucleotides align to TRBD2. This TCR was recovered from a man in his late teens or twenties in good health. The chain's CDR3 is CASRPASGRAFNEQFF. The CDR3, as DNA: TGTGCCAGCCGACCGGCTAGCGGGAGGGCCTTCAATGAGCAGTTCTTC.